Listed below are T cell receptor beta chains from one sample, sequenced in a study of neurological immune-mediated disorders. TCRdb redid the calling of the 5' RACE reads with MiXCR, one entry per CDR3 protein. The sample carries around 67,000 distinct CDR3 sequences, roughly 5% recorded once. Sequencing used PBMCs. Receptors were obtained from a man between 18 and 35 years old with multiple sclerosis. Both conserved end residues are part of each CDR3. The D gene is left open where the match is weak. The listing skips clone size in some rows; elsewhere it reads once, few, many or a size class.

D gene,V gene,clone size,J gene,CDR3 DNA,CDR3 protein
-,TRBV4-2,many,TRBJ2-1,TGTGCCAGCAGCCGAGGGGACCGCCCCTACAATGAGCAGTTCTTC,CASSRGDRPYNEQFF
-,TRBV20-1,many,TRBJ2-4,TGCAGTGCTAGAGAAGTCGGCAAAAACATTCAGTACTTC,CSAREVGKNIQYF
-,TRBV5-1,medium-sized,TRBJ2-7,TGCGCCAGCAGCTTGTCATCAGGGGAAATCTACGAGCAGTACTTC,CASSLSSGEIYEQYF
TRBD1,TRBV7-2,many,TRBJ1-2,TGTGCCAGCAGCCCTCGGACAGGGGCAAACTATGGCTACACCTTC,CASSPRTGANYGYTF
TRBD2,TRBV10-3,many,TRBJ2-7,TGTGCCATCAGCGCCTCGACTAGCGGGAGTAGATACGAGCAGTACTTC,CAISASTSGSRYEQYF
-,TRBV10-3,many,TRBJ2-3,TGTGCCATCAGAGGGCTTTCAGATACGCAGTATTTT,CAIRGLSDTQYF
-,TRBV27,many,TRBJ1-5,TGTGCCAGCAGTTTCGCCCAGGACCAGGGGCCCCAGCATTTT,CASSFAQDQGPQHF
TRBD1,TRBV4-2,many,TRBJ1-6,TGTGCCAGCAGCCCCTCCGGGACAGGGAGAAATTCACCCCTCAACTTT,CASSPSGTGRNSPLNF
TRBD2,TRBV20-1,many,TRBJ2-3,TGCAGTGCTAGCGGCGTTAGCGGGACTAACTCAGATACGCAGTATTTT,CSASGVSGTNSDTQYF
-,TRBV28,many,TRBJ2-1,TGTGCCAGCAGTTTAACTGTCGAGCAGTTCTTC,CASSLTVEQFF
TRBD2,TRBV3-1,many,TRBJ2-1,TGTGCCAGCAGCCAAGATTTTAGCGGGGGCCCTAGATACAATGAGCAGTTCTTC,CASSQDFSGGPRYNEQFF
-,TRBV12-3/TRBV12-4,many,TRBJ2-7,TGTGCCAGCACCAAGAGGCAGGGAGACTCCTACGAGCAGTACTTC,CASTKRQGDSYEQYF
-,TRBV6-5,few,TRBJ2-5,TGTGCCAGCAGTTACTCGAGAGGCCAGCCCCTAAACCAAGAGACCCAGTACTTC,CASSYSRGQPLNQETQYF
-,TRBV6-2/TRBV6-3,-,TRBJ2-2,TGTGCCAGCAGCTACATGGAGACCGGGGAGCTGTTTTTT,CASSYMETGELFF
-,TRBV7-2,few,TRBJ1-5,TGTGCCAGCAGCCTCAGGGCGGGGGAGAGCAATCAGCCCCAGAATTTT,CASSLRAGESNQPQNF
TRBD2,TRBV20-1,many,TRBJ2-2,TGCAGTGCTAGAGGTGGTCTAGCGGCCACCGGGGAGCTGTTTTTT,CSARGGLAATGELFF
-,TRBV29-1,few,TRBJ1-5,TGCAGCGTTGAATTAGGGGCAGGTCAGCCCCAGAATTTT,CSVELGAGQPQNF
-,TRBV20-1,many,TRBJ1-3,TGCAGTGCTCCAATAAGTACAGGTCGAAGAGACACCATATATTTT,CSAPISTGRRDTIYF
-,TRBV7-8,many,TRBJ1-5,TGTGCCAGCAGCTACCCAGGGGGCAATCAGCCCCAGCATTTT,CASSYPGGNQPQHF
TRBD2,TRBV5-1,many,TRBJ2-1,TGCGCCAGCAGCTCCGGGACTAGCTCTCCCAATGAGCAGTTCTTC,CASSSGTSSPNEQFF
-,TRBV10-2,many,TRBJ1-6,TGCGCCAGCAGTGAACAGCATAATTCACCCCTCAACTTT,CASSEQHNSPLNF
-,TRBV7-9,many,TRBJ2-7,TGTGCCGCAGGTGGGGGCAGGGCCTCCGAGCAGTACTTC,CAAGGGRASEQYF
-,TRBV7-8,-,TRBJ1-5,TGTGCCAGCAGCCCCCTCGCGCGAGAACCCTCAGCCCAGAATTTT,CASSPLAREPSAQNF
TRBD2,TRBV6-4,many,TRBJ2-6,TGTGCCAGCAGTGTGAGCGGGGGGACTGGGGCCAACGTCCTGACTTTC,CASSVSGGTGANVLTF
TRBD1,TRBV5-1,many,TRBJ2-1,TGCGCCAGCAGCTTCGCGATTGGGGCAGGGGGCACGGATGAGCAGTTCTTC,CASSFAIGAGGTDEQFF
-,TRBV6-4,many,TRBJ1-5,TGTGCCAGCAGGCAGGGGATGTCTTATAGCAATCAGCCCCAGCATTTT,CASRQGMSYSNQPQHF
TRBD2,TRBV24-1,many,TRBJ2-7,TGTGCCACCAGTGATACGGGACCGGGGGGGGAGCAGTACTTC,CATSDTGPGGEQYF
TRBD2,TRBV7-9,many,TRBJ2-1,TGTGCCAGCAGCGCGGGACTAGTCTCCTACAATGAGCAGTTCTTC,CASSAGLVSYNEQFF
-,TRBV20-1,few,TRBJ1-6,TGCAGTGCTATGGTCGGGGGGACTGGAAGTTCACCCCTCAACTTT,CSAMVGGTGSSPLNF
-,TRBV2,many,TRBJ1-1,TGTGCCAGCAGGGAAGGGAGGACTGAAGCTTTCTTT,CASREGRTEAFF